The rows below give T cell receptor beta chains drawn from one sample of a study of T cell responses to AZD1222 COVID-19 vaccine. The data were produced by immunoSEQ multiplex PCR, yet TCRdb's version contains in-frame clones alone and is incomplete. The table shows about 96,000 clones, with about 88% occurring only once. The input for sequencing was peripheral blood, taken on day 0 of AZD1222 vaccination. These receptors originate from an adult in good health. The CDR3 runs from the conserved cysteine through the conserved F or W. The order of the fields is V gene, J gene, D gene, clone size, CDR3 DNA, CDR3 protein. A D gene is named only where the DNA matches it firmly. Part of the rows lack a size; the others show once, few, many or a class for expanded clones.

>TRBV29-1|TRBJ2-5|-|-
TGCAGCGTTGAAAGGCAGCACCAAGAGACCCAGTACTTC
CSVERQHQETQYF
>TRBV27|TRBJ1-2|TRBD1|-
TGTGCCAGCAGTCCCTACCTGGACAGGGGGTTCCGTGGCTACACCTTC
CASSPYLDRGFRGYTF
>TRBV5-1|TRBJ2-1|TRBD1|-
TGCGCCAGCAGCTTGGAGTTTGGGGACAGCGAGCAGTTCTTC
CASSLEFGDSEQFF
>TRBV29-1|TRBJ2-7|TRBD1|-
TGCAGCGTTGAAGATCGAGGGGGCACGGGGATTTCGTACGAGCAGTACTTC
CSVEDRGGTGISYEQYF
>TRBV5-1|TRBJ1-1|-|-
TGCGCCAGCAGTCAGCAGGTGAATCTAGGTGAAGCTTTCTTT
CASSQQVNLGEAFF
>TRBV18|TRBJ1-4|TRBD1|-
TGTGCCAGCTCACCACTAAAGGGACAGGATGAAAAACTGTTTTTT
CASSPLKGQDEKLFF
>TRBV4-1|TRBJ2-1|-|once
TGCGCCAGCAGCCAATTGGCGGCCTCCTACAATGAGCAGTTCTTC
CASSQLAASYNEQFF
>TRBV18|TRBJ1-5|-|-
TGTGCCAGCTCATTGGTTCACAATCAGCCCCAGCATTTT
CASSLVHNQPQHF
>TRBV27|TRBJ1-1|-|-
TGTGCCAGCAGTCCAGGGTACGACATGAACACTGAAGCTTTCTTT
CASSPGYDMNTEAFF
>TRBV19|TRBJ2-6|-|-
TGTGCCAGCTCGAGAGGGCAGGGGTCTGGGGCCAACGTCCTGACTTTC
CASSRGQGSGANVLTF
>TRBV13|TRBJ1-3|-|-
TGTGCCAGCAGCTTATGGGGAAACACCATATATTTT
CASSLWGNTIYF
>TRBV2|TRBJ2-1|TRBD2|-
TGTGCCAGCAAGGCGCTTCGGGGAGGGAATGAGCAGTTCTTC
CASKALRGGNEQFF
>TRBV6-5|TRBJ2-7|-|-
TGTGCCAGCAGTTACAGTGGGCAGGGGAACTACGAGCAGTACTTC
CASSYSGQGNYEQYF
>TRBV11-3|TRBJ2-2|TRBD2|-
TGTGCCAGCAGCTTAGGCGGACTAGCGGGGCGGTGGGCCGGGGAGCTGTTTTTT
CASSLGGLAGRWAGELFF
>TRBV5-1|TRBJ2-1|TRBD2|-
TGCGCCAGCAGCTTAGGGCTAGCGGAATACAATGAGCAGTTCTTC
CASSLGLAEYNEQFF
>TRBV11-3|TRBJ2-2|TRBD2|-
TGTGCCAGCAGCTCGGTGAGCGGGGGCACCGGGGAGCTGTTTTTT
CASSSVSGGTGELFF
>TRBV6-5|TRBJ1-6|-|-
TGTGCCACCCAGACAGTCGATAATTCACCCCTCCACTTT
CATQTVDNSPLHF